Sequencing of this TCR beta chain was carried out in a study of beta chain features in type 1 diabetes. Study outcomes and limitations: Sequencing from cDNA could over-represent high-TCR-expressing cells. Whether HLA type affects TCRB rearrangement stayed undetermined in the present work. Researchers report that Type 1 diabetes patients had moderately but significantly shorter TCRB CDR3s across all four CD4+ subsets.

The study reverse transcribed the entire isolated RNA, so it sequenced expressed TCRB transcripts. Produced via immunoSEQ multiplex PCR; TCRdb's table is partial and in-frame only. Here the sample spans around 690,000 clones, 9.5% to 15% being singletons. This CDR3 contains 14 residues. The germline V gene has CDR1 LGHNT and CDR2 FRNRAP. The V end lost 5 bases, the J end lost 1 base, and 11 bases lay between the germline ends. With respect to this clone: No antigen is known for it.

Specimen: naive CD4+ T cells from blood. This clonotype was obtained from a man aged 25-45 years with type 1 diabetes. This sequence joins TRBV12-5 and TRBJ1-1; TRBD1 might be the D (5 bases). CDR3 in amino acids: CASGPTTGNTEAFF. The CDR3 region has the DNA TGTGCTAGTGGTCCTACCACAGGGAACACTGAAGCTTTCTTT.